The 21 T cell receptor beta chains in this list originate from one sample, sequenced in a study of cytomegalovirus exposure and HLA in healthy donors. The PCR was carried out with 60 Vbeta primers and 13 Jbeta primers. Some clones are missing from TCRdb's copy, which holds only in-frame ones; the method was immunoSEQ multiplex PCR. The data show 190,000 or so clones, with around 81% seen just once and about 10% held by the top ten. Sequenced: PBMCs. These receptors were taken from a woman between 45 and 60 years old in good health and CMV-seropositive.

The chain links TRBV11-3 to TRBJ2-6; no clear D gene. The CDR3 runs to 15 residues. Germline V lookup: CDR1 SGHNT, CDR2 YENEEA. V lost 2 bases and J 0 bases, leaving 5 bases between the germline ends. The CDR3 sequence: CASSLISSGANVLTF. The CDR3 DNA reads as TGTGCCAGCAGCTTAATCAGCTCTGGGGCCAACGTCCTGACTTTC.

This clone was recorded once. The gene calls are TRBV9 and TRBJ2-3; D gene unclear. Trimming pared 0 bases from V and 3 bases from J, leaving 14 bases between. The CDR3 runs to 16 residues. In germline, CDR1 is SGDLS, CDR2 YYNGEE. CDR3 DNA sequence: TGTGCCAGCAGCGTAGCCGTCGCAAAGGAGACAGATACGCAGTATTTT. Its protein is CASSVAVAKETDTQYF.

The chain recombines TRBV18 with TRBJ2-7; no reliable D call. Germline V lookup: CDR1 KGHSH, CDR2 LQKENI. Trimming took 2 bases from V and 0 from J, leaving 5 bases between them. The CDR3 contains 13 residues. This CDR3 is CASSPSASYEQYF. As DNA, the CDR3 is TGTGCCAGCTCACCAAGCGCCTCCTACGAGCAGTACTTC.

CDR3 bases: TGTGCCAGCAGCAAAAGGGGTGACGAGCAGTACTTC. Encoded protein: CASSKRGDEQYF. J is TRBJ2-7 and V is TRBV5-4; D perhaps matches TRBD1 (5 bases). The germline V and J ends were trimmed by 4 bases and 5 bases, with 10 bases remaining between them. Germline V gene data show CDR1 as SGHNT and CDR2 as YYREEE (reference sequence). The CDR3 sequence is 12 residues long.

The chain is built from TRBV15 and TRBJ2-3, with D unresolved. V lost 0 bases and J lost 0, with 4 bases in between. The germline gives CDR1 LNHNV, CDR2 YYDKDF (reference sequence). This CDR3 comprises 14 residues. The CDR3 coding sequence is TGTGCCACCAGCAGAGATACTAGCACAGATACGCAGTATTTT. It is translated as CATSRDTSTDTQYF.

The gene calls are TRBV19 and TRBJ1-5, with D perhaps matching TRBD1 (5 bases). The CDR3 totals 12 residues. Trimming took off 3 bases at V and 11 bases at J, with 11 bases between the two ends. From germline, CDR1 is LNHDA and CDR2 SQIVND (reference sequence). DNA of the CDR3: TGTGCCAGTAGTATCGGGGGTGAGTCCCAGCATTTT. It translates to CASSIGGESQHF.

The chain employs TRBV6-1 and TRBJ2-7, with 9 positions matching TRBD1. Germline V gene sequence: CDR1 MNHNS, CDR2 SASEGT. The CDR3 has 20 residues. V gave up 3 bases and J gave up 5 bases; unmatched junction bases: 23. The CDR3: CASSDGPITGTGRFKDEQYF. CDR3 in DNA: TGTGCCAGCAGTGATGGTCCGATCACCGGGACAGGGAGGTTTAAGGACGAGCAGTACTTC.

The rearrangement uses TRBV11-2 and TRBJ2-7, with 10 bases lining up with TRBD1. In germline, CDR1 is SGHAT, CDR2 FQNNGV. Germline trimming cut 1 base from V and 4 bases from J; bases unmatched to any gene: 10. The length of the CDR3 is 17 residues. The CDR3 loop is CASSLVRLGQGTYEQYF. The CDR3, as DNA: TGTGCCAGCAGCTTAGTGCGTCTGGGACAGGGGACGTACGAGCAGTACTTC.

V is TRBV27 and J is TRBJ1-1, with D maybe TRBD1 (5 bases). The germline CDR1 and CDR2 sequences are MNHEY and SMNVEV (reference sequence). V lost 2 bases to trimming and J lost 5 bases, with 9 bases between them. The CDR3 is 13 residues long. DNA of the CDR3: TGTGCCAGCAGTTTAGGGGGGAGTACTGAAGCTTTCTTT. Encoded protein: CASSLGGSTEAFF.

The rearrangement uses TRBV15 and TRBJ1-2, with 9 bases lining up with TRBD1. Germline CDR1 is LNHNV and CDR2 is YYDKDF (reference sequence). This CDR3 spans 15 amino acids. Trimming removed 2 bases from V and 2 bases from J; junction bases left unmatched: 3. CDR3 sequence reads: CATSRTGTGNYGYTF. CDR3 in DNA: TGTGCCACCAGCAGAACCGGGACAGGGAACTATGGCTACACCTTC.

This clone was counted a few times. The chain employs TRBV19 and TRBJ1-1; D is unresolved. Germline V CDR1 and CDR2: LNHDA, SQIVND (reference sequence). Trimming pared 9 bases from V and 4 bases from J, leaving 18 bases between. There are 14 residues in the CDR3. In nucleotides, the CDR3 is TGTGCCAGCTCCCCGGGGTTCGGAGGCACTGAAGCTTTCTTT. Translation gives CASSPGFGGTEAFF.

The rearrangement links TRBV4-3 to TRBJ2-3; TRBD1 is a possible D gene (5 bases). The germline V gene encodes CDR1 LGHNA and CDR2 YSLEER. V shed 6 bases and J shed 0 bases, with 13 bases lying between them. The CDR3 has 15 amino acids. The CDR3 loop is CASSPDRTSTDTQYF. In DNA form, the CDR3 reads TGCGCCAGCAGTCCCGACAGAACTAGCACAGATACGCAGTATTTT.

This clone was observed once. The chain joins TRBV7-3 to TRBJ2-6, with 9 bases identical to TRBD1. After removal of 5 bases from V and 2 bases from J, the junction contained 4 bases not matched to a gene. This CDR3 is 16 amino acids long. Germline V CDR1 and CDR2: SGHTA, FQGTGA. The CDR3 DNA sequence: TGTGCCAGCAGCCCACAGGGGGCGGCTGGGGCCAACGTCCTGACTTTC. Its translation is CASSPQGAAGANVLTF.

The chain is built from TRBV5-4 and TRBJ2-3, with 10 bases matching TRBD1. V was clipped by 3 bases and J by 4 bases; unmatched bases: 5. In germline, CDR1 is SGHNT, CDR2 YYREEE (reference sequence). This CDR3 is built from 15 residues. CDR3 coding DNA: TGTGCCAGCAGCTACCGGGACAGGGGCGCAGATACGCAGTATTTT. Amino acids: CASSYRDRGADTQYF.

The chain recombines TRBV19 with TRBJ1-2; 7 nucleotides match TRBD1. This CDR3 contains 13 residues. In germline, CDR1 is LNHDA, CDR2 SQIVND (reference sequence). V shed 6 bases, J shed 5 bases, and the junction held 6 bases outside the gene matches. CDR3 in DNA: TGTGCCAGTAGGCAGACAGGGCCTTATGGCTACACCTTC. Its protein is CASRQTGPYGYTF.

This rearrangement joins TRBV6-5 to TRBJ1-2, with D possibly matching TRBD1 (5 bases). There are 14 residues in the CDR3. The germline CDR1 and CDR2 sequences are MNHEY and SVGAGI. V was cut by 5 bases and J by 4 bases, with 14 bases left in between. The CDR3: CASSKRGEVYGYTF. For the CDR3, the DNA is TGTGCCAGCAGTAAAAGAGGGGAGGTCTATGGCTACACCTTC.

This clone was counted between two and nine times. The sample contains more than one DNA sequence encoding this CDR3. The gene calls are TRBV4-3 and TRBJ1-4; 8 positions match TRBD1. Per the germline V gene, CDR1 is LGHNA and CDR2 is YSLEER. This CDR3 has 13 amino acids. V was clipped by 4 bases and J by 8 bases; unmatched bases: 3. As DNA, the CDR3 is TGCGCCAGCAGCCGACAGGGGAGGGAAAAACTGTTTTTT. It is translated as CASSRQGREKLFF.

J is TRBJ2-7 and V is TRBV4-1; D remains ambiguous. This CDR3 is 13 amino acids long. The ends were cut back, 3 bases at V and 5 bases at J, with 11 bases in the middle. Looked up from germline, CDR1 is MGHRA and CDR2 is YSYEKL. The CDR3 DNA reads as TGCGCCAGCAGCCACCCCCTAGAGGACGAGCAGTACTTC. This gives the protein CASSHPLEDEQYF.

CDR3 loop: CASSGTGSNQPQHF. CDR3 DNA: TGTGCATCCTCAGGGACTGGATCCAATCAGCCCCAGCATTTT. V usage is TRBV7-8 and J usage is TRBJ1-5, with D possibly being TRBD1 (5 bases). CDR3 size: 14 residues. Germline CDR1 and CDR2: SGHVS and FQNEAQ.

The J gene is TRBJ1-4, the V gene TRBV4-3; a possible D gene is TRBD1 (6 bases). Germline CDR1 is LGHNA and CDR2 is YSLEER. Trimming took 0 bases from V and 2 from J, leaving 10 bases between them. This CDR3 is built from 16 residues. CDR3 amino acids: CASSQEPGATNEKLFF. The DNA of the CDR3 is TGCGCCAGCAGCCAAGAACCAGGGGCGACTAATGAAAAACTGTTTTTT.

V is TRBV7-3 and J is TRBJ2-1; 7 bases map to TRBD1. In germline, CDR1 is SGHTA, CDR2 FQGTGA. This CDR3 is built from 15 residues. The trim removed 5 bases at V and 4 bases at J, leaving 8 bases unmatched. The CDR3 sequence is CASSVGTATYNEQFF. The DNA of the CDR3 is TGTGCCAGCAGCGTAGGGACAGCGACTTACAATGAGCAGTTCTTC.